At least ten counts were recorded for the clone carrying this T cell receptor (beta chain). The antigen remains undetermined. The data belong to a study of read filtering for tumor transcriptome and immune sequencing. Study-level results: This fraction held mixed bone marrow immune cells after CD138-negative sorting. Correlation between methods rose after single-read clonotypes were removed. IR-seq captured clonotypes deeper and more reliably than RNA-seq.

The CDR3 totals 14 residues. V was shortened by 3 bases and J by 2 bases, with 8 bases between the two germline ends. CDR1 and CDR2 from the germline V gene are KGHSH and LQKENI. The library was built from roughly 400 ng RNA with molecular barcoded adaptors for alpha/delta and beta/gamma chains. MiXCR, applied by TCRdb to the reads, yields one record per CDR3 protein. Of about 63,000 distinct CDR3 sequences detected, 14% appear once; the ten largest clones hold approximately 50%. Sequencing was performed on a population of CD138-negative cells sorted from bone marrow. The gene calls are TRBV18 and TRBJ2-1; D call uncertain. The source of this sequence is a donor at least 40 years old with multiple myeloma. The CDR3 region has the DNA TGTGCCAGCTCACCGAAAACGGCCTACAATGAGCAGTTCTTC. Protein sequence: CASSPKTAYNEQFF.